The 19 T cell receptor beta chains below all came from one sample that was sequenced in a study of CD8+ T cells in alopecia areata. Investigators isolated RNA and reverse transcribed it into cDNA to act as the sequencing template. The protocol was immunoSEQ multiplex PCR, while the TCRdb copy is restricted to in-frame clones and leaves out a portion. Of 90,000 to 130,000 clones in the sample, roughly 60% were seen once. The material sequenced was CD8+ T cells sorted from blood. All receptors derive from a human donor in good health.

Here the CDR3 reads CASSFPGTYEQYF. DNA for the CDR3: TGCGCCAGCAGCTTCCCCGGGACCTACGAGCAGTACTTC. The chain has TRBV5-1 and TRBJ2-7; possibly TRBD2 for D (5 bases). The germline CDR1 and CDR2 sequences are SGHRS and YFSETQ. The CDR3 has 13 residues. With 2 bases removed from V and 2 bases from J, the gap between germline ends came to 8 bases. The full variable domain, completed using reference TRBV5-1 and TRBJ2-7, is KAGVTQTPRYLIKTRGQQVTLSCSPISGHRSVSWYQQTPGQGLQFLFEYFSETQRNKGNFPGRFSGRQFSNSRSEMNVSTLELGDSALYLCASSFPGTYEQYFGPGTRLTVT.

This chain joins TRBV4-1 and TRBJ2-7; unclear D gene. There are 15 residues in the CDR3. V was trimmed by 1 base and J by 4 bases, leaving 14 bases between them. The V gene's germline CDR1 is MGHRA and CDR2 YSYEKL. This chain's CDR3 is CASSQVPGRKYEQYF. The CDR3 DNA sequence: TGCGCCAGCAGCCAAGTGCCAGGTAGAAAGTACGAGCAGTACTTC.

The rearrangement joins TRBV27 to TRBJ1-1, with no clear D. V was cut by 7 bases and J by 1 base, with 7 bases left in between. The CDR3 length is 12 residues. Germline values: CDR1 MNHEY, CDR2 SMNVEV (reference sequence). CDR3 DNA sequence: TGTGCCAGCAAGATAGGGAACACTGAAGCTTTCTTT. It translates to CASKIGNTEAFF.

The gene calls are TRBV10-3 and TRBJ1-5; D uncertain. V was shortened by 10 bases and J by 0 bases, with 10 bases between the two germline ends. This CDR3 comprises 13 residues. The germline V gene encodes CDR1 ENHRY and CDR2 SYGVKD. The CDR3 is CATSTDSNQPQHF. The CDR3 region has the DNA TGTGCCACTTCAACAGATAGCAATCAGCCCCAGCATTTT.

V is TRBV29-1 and J is TRBJ1-1; 7 bases line up with TRBD1. CDR3 size: 13 residues. Germline V gene lookup returns CDR1 SQVTM and CDR2 ANQGSEA. With 6 bases clipped from V and 0 bases from J, the junction kept 4 bases outside the gene matches. The chain's CDR3 is CSVTRGVNTEAFF. The CDR3 coding sequence is TGCAGCGTGACCAGGGGGGTGAACACTGAAGCTTTCTTT.

This clone was counted a few times. The chain links TRBV7-9 to TRBJ2-1, with D unresolved. This CDR3 region has 15 residues. The ends were cut back, 4 bases at V and 5 bases at J, with 15 bases in the middle. The germline gives CDR1 SEHNR, CDR2 FQNEAQ (reference sequence). The CDR3 is CASSSRSTYHNEQFF. The DNA for the CDR3 is TGTGCCAGCAGCTCCCGATCGACATACCACAATGAGCAGTTCTTC.

This clone was counted a single time. The rearrangement joins TRBV27 to TRBJ1-3; D is possibly TRBD1 (6 bases). Germline CDR1 reads MNHEY; CDR2 reads SMNVEV (reference sequence). The CDR3 covers 15 residues. V lost 5 bases, J lost 0 bases, and 11 bases lay in between. CDR3 DNA: TGTGCCAGCAGTCCAACAGGGATCTCTGGAAACACCATATATTTT. Protein sequence: CASSPTGISGNTIYF.

This clone appeared a few times. The genes are TRBV7-8 and TRBJ2-3; no definite D call. Germline CDR1 reads SGHVS; CDR2 reads FQNEAQ. The V gene lost 2 bases and the J gene lost 3 bases, with 0 bases spanning the gap. This CDR3 spans 11 amino acids. The CDR3 DNA follows: TGTGCCAGCAGCTTAACAGATACGCAGTATTTT. This translates into CASSLTDTQYF.

CDR3 region: CASSLVGTGGETQYF. CDR3 DNA: TGTGCCAGCAGCTTAGTTGGGACAGGGGGGGAGACCCAGTACTTC. V is TRBV11-2 and J is TRBJ2-5; 11 bases are a match to TRBD1. The V and J ends lost 1 base and 5 bases, in that order; junction bases with no gene match: 3. The length of the CDR3 is 15 residues. Germline V gene sequence: CDR1 SGHAT, CDR2 FQNNGV.

The chain combines TRBV29-1 with TRBJ1-3, with a possible D match to TRBD1 (6 bases). V was trimmed by 7 bases and J by 0 bases, leaving 10 bases between them. Germline CDR1 and CDR2: SQVTM and ANQGSEA. The CDR3 contains 13 residues. The CDR3 nucleotides are TGCAGCGGATTGACAGGCTCTGGAAACACCATATATTTT. Its translation: CSGLTGSGNTIYF.

The chain has TRBV29-1 and TRBJ2-5; TRBD1 aligns across 8 bases. V gave up 0 bases and J gave up 5 bases; unmatched junction bases: 8. The CDR3 spans 15 residues. Germline V CDR1 and CDR2: SQVTM, ANQGSEA. In DNA form, the CDR3 reads TGCAGCGTTGAAGATGCTACAGGGGGATCGGAGACCCAGTACTTC. Its translation: CSVEDATGGSETQYF. Complete variable domain (other parts from reference TRBV29-1 and TRBJ2-5): SAVISQKPSRDICQRGTSLTIQCQVDSQVTMMFWYRQQPGQSLTLIATANQGSEATYESGFVIDKFPISRPNLTFSTLTVSNMSPEDSSIYLCSVEDATGGSETQYFGPGTRLLVL.

This clone is labeled as medium-sized (0.01 to 0.1%). The chain combines TRBV6-1 with TRBJ2-1, with TRBD2 identical over 9 bases. Germline CDR1 reads MNHNS; CDR2 reads SASEGT. This CDR3 contains 15 residues. The V and J ends lost 0 bases and 5 bases, in that order; junction bases with no gene match: 2. The CDR3 nucleotides read TGTGCCAGCAGTGAAGCGCGGGGGGGCCACAATGAGCAGTTCTTC. The encoded protein is CASSEARGGHNEQFF.

This clone was seen only a few times. The V call is TRBV4-1, the J call TRBJ2-2; D ambiguous. The CDR3 is 14 amino acids. The V end lost 4 bases, the J end lost 13 bases, and 19 bases lay between the germline ends. CDR1 and CDR2 (germline): MGHRA, YSYEKL. The CDR3 DNA reads TGCGCCAGCAGCCCAGCGATGGCGGCCCCAGGGCTGTTTTTT. Its translation is CASSPAMAAPGLFF.

This chain uses TRBV19 with TRBJ2-3, with D unresolved. V lost 8 bases to trimming and J lost 4 bases, with 19 bases between them. The CDR3 has 15 amino acids. Germline values: CDR1 LNHDA, CDR2 SQIVND (reference sequence). The CDR3 spells CASADGSSGSDTQYF. CDR3 coding DNA: TGTGCCAGTGCTGACGGGTCCTCAGGCTCAGATACGCAGTATTTT.

The V gene is TRBV28, the J gene TRBJ1-1, with no clear D. The CDR3 has 15 amino acids. V gave up 6 bases and J gave up 4 bases, with 18 bases separating them. CDR1 MDHEN and CDR2 SYDVKM come from the germline V gene. Here the CDR3 DNA reads TGTGCCAGCAGCCCCATGGAGGGTAGGCCCACTGAAGCTTTCTTT. This sequence encodes CASSPMEGRPTEAFF.

The rearrangement uses TRBV21-1 and TRBJ2-1; the table names TRBD1, a call not compared with the DNA. TRBV21-1 is tagged as a pseudogene. The CDR3 contains 16 residues. DNA for the CDR3: TGTGCCAGCAGCAAACAGGACAGAAGCTCCTACAATGAGCAGTTCTTC. Residues: CASSKQDRSSYNEQFF.

The chain employs TRBV13 and TRBJ2-1; D uncertain. In germline, CDR1 is PRHDT, CDR2 FYEKMQ (reference sequence). The CDR3 sequence is 14 residues long. The germline V and J ends were trimmed by 1 base and 6 bases, with 10 bases remaining between them. For the CDR3, the DNA is TGTGCCAGCAGCTTAGTTGCTCCCGGCAATGAGCAGTTCTTC. Its protein is CASSLVAPGNEQFF.

The V and J genes are TRBV5-8 and TRBJ2-5; D is uncertain. Germline assignment: CDR1 SGHTS and CDR2 YDEGEE. The length of the CDR3 is 11 residues. The germline V and J ends were trimmed by 1 base and 5 bases, with 3 bases remaining between them. The CDR3 reads CASSLRETQYF. CDR3 DNA: TGTGCCAGCAGCTTGAGGGAGACCCAGTACTTC.

V gene TRBV29-1 combines with J gene TRBJ1-1, with D uncertain. The CDR3 totals 14 residues. Trimming left V 5 bases short and J 3 bases short, with 16 bases between. From germline, CDR1 is SQVTM and CDR2 ANQGSEA. In DNA form, the CDR3 reads TGCAGCGTTCTAATAGGGTACGAGGACACTGAAGCTTTCTTT. This encodes CSVLIGYEDTEAFF.